This T cell receptor beta chain derives from a study of blood T cell repertoires in COVID-19. The overall study: Some COVID-19 samples were acute and others convalescent; all came from the United States, Italy and Spain. From T cells, B-cell-depleted T cells, or PBMCs came the material, which was cDNA or gDNA.

This CDR3 region has 13 residues. Germline CDR1 is MNHEY and CDR2 is SVGAGI. Trimming shortened V by 0 bases and J by 5 bases, and 7 bases separated the two germline ends. Per the original data handling: Quantification of nucleated cells was approximated via reference gene primer amplification. TCRdb keeps only in-frame clones here, not all; method: immunoSEQ multiplex PCR. The V and J calls and clone size are taken from that table; D and trimming were inferred from the DNA. The profile covers 150,000 to 200,000 clones, with 85% appearing a single time and 3% to 3.5% taken by the ten largest. The chain couples TRBV6-5 to TRBJ2-5; D call uncertain. This TCR derives from a human donor with acute or convalescent COVID-19. The donor label of this sample is uncertain. The sample was peripheral blood. The CDR3 is CASSYSIRETQYF. CDR3 sequence (DNA): TGTGCCAGCAGTTACTCGATCCGGGAGACCCAGTACTTC.